This T cell receptor beta chain was captured by sequencing in a study of OX40 agonist ivuxolimab in advanced cancers. Study-wide background: Dose-escalation patients' cancers were hepatocellular carcinoma, melanoma, renal cell or head and neck cancer. A mean age of approximately 58 years, range about 20 to 79, was recorded, and 80% to 90% were male.

The table came from immunoSEQ multiplex PCR; TCRdb's copy has only in-frame clones and leaves some out. The sample includes fewer than 130,000 clones, approximately 89% of them seen just once. The source is an adult with an advanced solid tumor such as melanoma, head and neck, liver or kidney cancer. This specimen consisted of CD4+ or CD8+ T cells sorted from blood, obtained in a trial of the OX40 agonist ivuxolimab.

The CDR3 nucleotides read TGTGCCATCCAGCGGGGCAGGGAAAACACTGAAGCTTTCTTT. Protein product: CAIQRGRENTEAFF. The chain uses TRBV10-3 and TRBJ1-1; D is possibly TRBD1 (5 bases). CDR3 length equals 14 residues. Trimming stripped 8 bases from V and 2 bases from J, with 15 bases between. Germline lookup yields CDR1 ENHRY and CDR2 SYGVKD.